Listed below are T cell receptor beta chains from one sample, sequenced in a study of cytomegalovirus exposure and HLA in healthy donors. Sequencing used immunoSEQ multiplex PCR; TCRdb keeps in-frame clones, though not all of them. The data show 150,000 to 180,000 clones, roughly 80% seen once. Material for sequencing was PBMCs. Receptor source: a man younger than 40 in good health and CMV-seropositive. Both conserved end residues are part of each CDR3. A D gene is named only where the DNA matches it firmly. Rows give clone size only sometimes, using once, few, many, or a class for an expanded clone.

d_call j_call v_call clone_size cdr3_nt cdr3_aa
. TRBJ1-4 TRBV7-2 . TGTGCCAGCGGCTACAACAGGGAAAAACTGTTTTTT CASGYNREKLFF
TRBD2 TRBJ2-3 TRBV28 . TGTGCCAGCAGTTCCCCGGGGGGATCAGATACGCAGTATTTT CASSSPGGSDTQYF
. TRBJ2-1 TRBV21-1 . TGTGCCAGCAGCGACCCGGGACTAGCGGATTCCTACAATGAGCAGTTCTTC CASSDPGLADSYNEQFF
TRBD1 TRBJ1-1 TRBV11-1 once TGTGCCAGCAGCTCAGGGATATACAGGGGGCCCATGAACACTGAAGCTTTCTTT CASSSGIYRGPMNTEAFF
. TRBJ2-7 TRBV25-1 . TGTGCCAGCAGTGAATATCCATACGAGCAGTACTTC CASSEYPYEQYF
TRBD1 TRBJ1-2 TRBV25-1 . TGTGCCGCAGGGGGTTCACTTAACTATGGCTACACCTTC CAAGGSLNYGYTF
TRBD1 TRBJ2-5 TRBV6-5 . TGTGCCAGCAGCCGCGAGGGACAGGGGCGGGAGACCCAGTACTTC CASSREGQGRETQYF
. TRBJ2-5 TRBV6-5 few TGTGCCAGCAGGGGGGCTCGGACCCTCGCAGAGACCCAGTACTTC CASRGARTLAETQYF
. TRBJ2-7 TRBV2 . TGTGCCAGCAGTGAAGAGGGGTACGAGCAGTACTTC CASSEEGYEQYF
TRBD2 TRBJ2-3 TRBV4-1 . TGCGCCAGCAGCGGATCAAAGCGGGGGCCCAGCACAGATACGCAGTATTTT CASSGSKRGPSTDTQYF
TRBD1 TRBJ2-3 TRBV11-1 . TGTGCCAGCAGCCAGGGACAGATTTTCACAGATACGCAGTATTTT CASSQGQIFTDTQYF
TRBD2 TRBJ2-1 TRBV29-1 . TGCAGCGTTGTTGCTAGCGGGGGCCCCTACAATGAGCAGTTCTTC CSVVASGGPYNEQFF
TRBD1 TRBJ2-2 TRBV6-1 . TGTGCCAGCACCGTGACAGGGGCGGCGTCCGGGGAGCTGTTTTTT CASTVTGAASGELFF
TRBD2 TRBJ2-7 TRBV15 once TGTGCCACCAGCAGCCGTACTGCGGGAGTGGGGGAGCAGTACTTC CATSSRTAGVGEQYF
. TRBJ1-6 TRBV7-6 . TGTGCCAGCAGCTCCATTCCTAATTCACCCCTCCACTTT CASSSIPNSPLHF
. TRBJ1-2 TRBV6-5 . TGTGCCAGCAGTTCAGGGGTAAGTATGGACTATGGCTACACCTTC CASSSGVSMDYGYTF
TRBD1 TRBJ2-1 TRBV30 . TGTGCCTGGGGGACAGGGGGTTCCAATGAGCAGTTCTTC CAWGTGGSNEQFF
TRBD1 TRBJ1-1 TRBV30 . TGTGCCTGCCTACAGGGGAAGGGAACTGAAGCTTTCTTT CACLQGKGTEAFF
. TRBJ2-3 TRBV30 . TGTGCCTGGAGTGTCCAGGGAGGCGATACGCAGTATTTT CAWSVQGGDTQYF
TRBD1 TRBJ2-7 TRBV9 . TGTGCCAGCAGCGTAGGGGGACAGGATTCCTACGAGCAGTACTTC CASSVGGQDSYEQYF
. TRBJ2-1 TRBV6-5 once TGTGCCAGCAGTTACAAGAGTATCCACAATGAGCAGTTCTTC CASSYKSIHNEQFF
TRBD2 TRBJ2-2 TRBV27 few TGTGCCAGCAGTCTAGCGGGAGTCACCGGGGAGCTGTTTTTT CASSLAGVTGELFF
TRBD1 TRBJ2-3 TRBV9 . TGTGCCAGCAGCGAGGACAGGGCGGCAGATACGCAGTATTTT CASSEDRAADTQYF
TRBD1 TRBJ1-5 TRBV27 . TGTGCCAGCAGTTTAGGGCAGGGGGCAAATCAGCCCCAGCATTTT CASSLGQGANQPQHF
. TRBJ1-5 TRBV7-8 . TGTGCCAGCAGCTTACTACAGGGTCCGGATCAGCCCCAGCATTTT CASSLLQGPDQPQHF
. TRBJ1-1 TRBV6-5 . TGTGCCAGCAGAACTGGGGGGGCGGAGAACACTGAAGCTTTCTTT CASRTGGAENTEAFF
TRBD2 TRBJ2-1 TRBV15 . TGTGCCACCAGCAGGCCGGCGGGAGGGAGGAATGAGCAGTTCTTC CATSRPAGGRNEQFF
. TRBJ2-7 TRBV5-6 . TGTGCCAGCAGCTCAGGGTTCGAGCAGTACTTC CASSSGFEQYF
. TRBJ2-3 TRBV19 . TGTGCCAGTAGTATAGACAGGGCGCAGTATTTT CASSIDRAQYF
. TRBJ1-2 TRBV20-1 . TGCAGTGCCTTTAGTATCAATGGCTACACCTTC CSAFSINGYTF
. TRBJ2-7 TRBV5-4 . TGTGCCAGCAGCTTGGCAACTTCCTACGAGCAGTACTTC CASSLATSYEQYF
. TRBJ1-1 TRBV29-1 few TGCAGCGTTGGTGTGGTAGGAAAAGGGGGAGCTTTCTTT CSVGVVGKGGAFF
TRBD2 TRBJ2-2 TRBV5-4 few TGTGCCAGCAGCTCGCCCTATAGCGGGGGGGCCGTGGGCACCGGGGAGCTGTTTTTT CASSSPYSGGAVGTGELFF
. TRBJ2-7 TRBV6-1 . TGTGCCAGCAGTGCCCTAGCTTCGGGAGCCTACGAGCAGTACTTC CASSALASGAYEQYF
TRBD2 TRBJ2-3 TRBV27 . TGTGCCAGCAGTTTATCTCTAGGGGGGACTAGGACCACAGATACGCAGTATTTT CASSLSLGGTRTTDTQYF
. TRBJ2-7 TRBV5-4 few TGTGCCAGCAGCCACCCTGGGAGCTCCTACGAGCAGTACTTC CASSHPGSSYEQYF
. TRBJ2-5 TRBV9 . TGTGCCAGCAGCCTCGGGGAGACCCAGTACTTC CASSLGETQYF
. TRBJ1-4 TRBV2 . TGTGCCAGCAAGATCGGACAGAATAATGAAAAACTGTTTTTT CASKIGQNNEKLFF
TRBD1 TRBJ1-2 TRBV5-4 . TGTGCCAGCAGCTTGGGACTTCCGGGACAGGGTGGATATGGCTACACCTTC CASSLGLPGQGGYGYTF
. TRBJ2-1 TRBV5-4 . TGTGCCAGCAGCTCCGTGACTATTTACAATGAGCAGTTCTTC CASSSVTIYNEQFF
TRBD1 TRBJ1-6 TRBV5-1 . TGCGCCAGCAGCTTAGCACAGGGGAACTCACCCCTCCACTTT CASSLAQGNSPLHF
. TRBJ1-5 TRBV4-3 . TGCGCCAGCAGCCAAGAAAGAGGGTTCCAGCCCCAGCATTTT CASSQERGFQPQHF